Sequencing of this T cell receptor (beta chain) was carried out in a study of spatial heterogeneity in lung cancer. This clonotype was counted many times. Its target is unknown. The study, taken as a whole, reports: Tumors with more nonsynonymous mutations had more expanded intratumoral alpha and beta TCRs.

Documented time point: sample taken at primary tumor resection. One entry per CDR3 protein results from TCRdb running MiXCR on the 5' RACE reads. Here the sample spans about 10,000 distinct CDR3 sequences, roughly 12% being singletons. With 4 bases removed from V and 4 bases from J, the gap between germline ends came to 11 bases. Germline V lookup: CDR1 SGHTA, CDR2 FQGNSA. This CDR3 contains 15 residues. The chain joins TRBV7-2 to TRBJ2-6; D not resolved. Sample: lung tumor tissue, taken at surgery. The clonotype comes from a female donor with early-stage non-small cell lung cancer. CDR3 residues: CASSSSGSGANVLTF. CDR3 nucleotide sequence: TGTGCCAGCAGCTCTTCCGGTTCCGGGGCCAACGTCCTGACTTTC.